A selection of T cell receptor beta chains follows, all from one sample in a study of shared clonotypes between healthy human individuals. Sequenced by immunoSEQ multiplex PCR; TCRdb stores in-frame clones only, minus some. The table shows about 820,000 clones, with 85% to 95% occurring only once. The sequenced sample consisted of naive CD8+ T cells sorted from blood. The receptor set was obtained from a young man in good health. Each CDR3 is given without its conserved first and last residue. Clone sizes are given selectively: once, few, many, or a class where the clone is expanded.

J,V,size,CDR3
TRBJ2-5,TRBV4-3,.,ASSQDWGLFQETQY
TRBJ2-1,TRBV6-6,.,ASSYSTQGGYNEQF
TRBJ2-1,TRBV4-1,.,ASSHKPPRTSGYNEQF
TRBJ1-2,TRBV10-2,few,ASSELLEPRGNT
TRBJ1-1,TRBV5-1,.,ASSFRDTMGNTEAF
TRBJ1-5,TRBV28,.,ASYTPDRLNQPQH
TRBJ1-5,TRBV19,once,ASRGGGSNQPQH
TRBJ2-3,TRBV4-3,.,ASSQSSAVDTQY
TRBJ2-1,TRBV11-2,.,ASSLDTRQLLINEQF
TRBJ1-1,TRBV27,.,ASSLYKITANTEAF
TRBJ1-1,TRBV28,.,ASSFGNTEAF
TRBJ2-3,TRBV9,.,ASSGLVSGRAVHAGTQY
TRBJ2-1,TRBV7-9,.,ASSLDRQAADEQF
TRBJ2-1,TRBV5-1,few,ASSPFPREGPYNEQF
TRBJ2-7,TRBV27,.,ASSLWQGAGYEQY
TRBJ2-7,TRBV30,few,AWTSDNYEQY
TRBJ2-1,TRBV9,.,ASSTRTSGPNHNEQF
TRBJ2-7,TRBV11-2,.,ASSLVGEGYEQY
TRBJ2-7,TRBV4-1,.,ASSGGLGPYEQY
TRBJ2-5,TRBV28,.,ASSLLPQETQY
TRBJ2-3,TRBV11-2,.,ASSLNSGRRSDTQY
TRBJ2-7,TRBV5-5,few,ASSYLAGDYEQY
TRBJ2-7,TRBV5-6,.,ASSLGGGQY
TRBJ2-7,TRBV5-1,.,ASSVYSGSYEQY
TRBJ2-3,TRBV27,.,ASSLNRGRDTQY
TRBJ2-2,TRBV13,once,ASSSSTSGSDTGELF
TRBJ2-3,TRBV25-1,.,ASSRSVGTSEADTQY